This record looks at one T cell receptor beta chain sequence and its context. V was pared by 2 bases and J by 5 bases, with 9 bases between. The CDR3 runs to 14 residues. CDR1 is MNHNS, CDR2 SASEGT, per germline. This sample was taken from a study of blood T cell repertoires in COVID-19. TCRdb's copy holds only in-frame clones and misses some; the assay was immunoSEQ multiplex PCR. The data contain about 160,000 clones, around 84% of them singletons. V is TRBV6-1 and J is TRBJ2-2; a possible D gene is TRBD2 (6 bases). Input material: peripheral blood. This TCR came from a woman aged 50 to 65 with COVID-19, enrolled during active disease. The CDR3, as DNA: TGTGCCAGCAGTGAATGGGGGGTGACCGGGGAGCTGTTTTTT. Protein sequence: CASSEWGVTGELFF.